These 2 T cell receptor beta chains were all obtained from the same sample, sequenced in a study of cytomegalovirus exposure and HLA in healthy donors. 60 Vbeta and 13 Jbeta primers were used in PCR. Generated by immunoSEQ multiplex PCR, the TCRdb table keeps only in-frame clones and is missing some. This sample has over 150,000 clones, with roughly 80% found just once. Sequencing was done on a sample of PBMCs. These receptor sequences come from a woman in her twenties or thirties in good health and CMV-seronegative.

This clone was detected only a few times. The chain links TRBV10-3 to TRBJ1-4; D not certain. Trimming pared 8 bases from V and 0 bases from J, leaving 13 bases between. The CDR3 sequence is 15 residues long. The germline CDR1 and CDR2 sequences are ENHRY and SYGVKD. The CDR3 region has the DNA TGTGCCATCGGTAGACAACCTGCAACTAATGAAAAACTGTTTTTT. It translates to CAIGRQPATNEKLFF.

The V gene is TRBV5-1, the J gene TRBJ2-3, with 8 nucleotides matching TRBD1. CDR1 and CDR2 (germline): SGHRS, YFSETQ. V was clipped by 0 bases and J by 3 bases; unmatched bases: 3. CDR3 size: 15 residues. The CDR3 loop is CASSLVGQVTDTQYF. As DNA, the CDR3 is TGCGCCAGCAGCTTGGTGGGACAGGTAACAGATACGCAGTATTTT.